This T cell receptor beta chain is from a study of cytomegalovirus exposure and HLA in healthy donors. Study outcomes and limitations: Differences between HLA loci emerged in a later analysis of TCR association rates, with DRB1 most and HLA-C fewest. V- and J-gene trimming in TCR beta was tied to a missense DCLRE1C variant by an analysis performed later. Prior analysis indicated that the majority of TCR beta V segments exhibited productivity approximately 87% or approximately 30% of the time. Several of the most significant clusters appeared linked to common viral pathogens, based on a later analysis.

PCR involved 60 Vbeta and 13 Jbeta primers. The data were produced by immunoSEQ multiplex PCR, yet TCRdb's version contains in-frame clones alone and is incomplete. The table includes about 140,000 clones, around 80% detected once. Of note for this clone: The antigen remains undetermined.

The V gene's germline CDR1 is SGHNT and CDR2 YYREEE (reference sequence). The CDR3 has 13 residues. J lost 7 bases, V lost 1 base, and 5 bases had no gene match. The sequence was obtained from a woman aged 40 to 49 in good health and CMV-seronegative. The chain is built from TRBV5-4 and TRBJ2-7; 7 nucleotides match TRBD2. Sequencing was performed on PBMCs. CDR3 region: CASSLRGVGEQYF. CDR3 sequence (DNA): TGTGCCAGCAGCTTGCGGGGGGTCGGAGAGCAGTACTTC.